In its sample, the clone carrying this T cell receptor (beta chain) was seen many times. Antigen specificity is unknown. TCR beta CDR3 regions were amplified from RNA. HTBI primers were used for first-round RT-PCR of the TCR CDR3. TCRdb fed the multiplex PCR reads into MiXCR, producing one record per CDR3 protein. The sample holds under 400,000 distinct CDR3 sequences, roughly 15% seen once. V was clipped by 6 bases and J by 4 bases; unmatched bases: 6. This CDR3 region has 14 residues. The V gene's germline CDR1 is MDHEN and CDR2 SYDVKM. The record originates from a study of T cells in Graves' hyperthyroidism and ophthalmopathy. Study information: Peripheral blood collection took place at initial diagnosis, before any treatment. Points from the study as a whole: Appearing also in blood were most of the thyroid clonotypes expanded above 0.001.

Under 3 months was the duration of disease in ophthalmopathy patients, who also had a Clinical Activity Score of at least 3 and a NOSPECS grade of at least 4. This TCR was sampled from a woman in her sixties with Graves' ophthalmopathy. Sequencing was carried out using blood. This chain joins TRBV28 and TRBJ1-2; 9 positions agree with TRBD1. DNA of the CDR3: TGTGCCAGCAGGACACCGGGACAGGGCTATGGCTACACCTTC. Amino acids: CASRTPGQGYGYTF.